This TCR beta chain was obtained from a study of cytomegalovirus exposure and HLA in healthy donors. Trimming shortened V by 0 bases and J by 8 bases, and 4 bases separated the two germline ends. Germline assignment: CDR1 MGHRA and CDR2 YSYEKL. This CDR3 is built from 12 residues. Regarding the study as a whole: Data from an earlier analysis indicated that most TCR beta V segments were productive either about 87% or about 30% of the time. Cytomegalovirus association was assigned to about 150 TCR beta chains.

In the case of this clone: No antigen is known for it.

With 60 Vbeta and 13 Jbeta primers, the PCR was carried out. Clones were read by immunoSEQ multiplex PCR, and TCRdb kept only the in-frame ones, dropping some. The sample contains approximately 100,000 clones, around 86% of which appear only once. Material for sequencing was PBMCs. The receptor was derived from a man aged 25 to 40 in good health and CMV-seropositive. The chain is built from TRBV4-1 and TRBJ1-4, with unresolved D. The CDR3: CASSQEAEKLFF. As DNA, the CDR3 is TGCGCCAGCAGCCAAGAGGCAGAAAAACTGTTTTTT.